This T cell receptor beta chain was found in a study of cytomegalovirus exposure and HLA in healthy donors. The repertoire was sequenced with immunoSEQ multiplex PCR; TCRdb's copy has only in-frame clones and lacks some. This table has 70,000 to 80,000 clones, roughly 94% appearing once. The length of the CDR3 is 16 residues. Germline lookup yields CDR1 MGHRA and CDR2 YSYEKL. The germline V and J ends were trimmed by 0 bases and 4 bases, with 15 bases remaining between them. The sequencing sample was made of PBMCs. This sequence joins TRBV4-1 and TRBJ2-5, with D maybe TRBD2 (6 bases). This receptor was obtained from a woman aged 18 to 35 in good health and CMV-seropositive. CDR3 in DNA: TGCGCCAGCAGCCAAGATAGTGGGGGACTTTCAGAGACCCAGTACTTC. Translation gives CASSQDSGGLSETQYF.